The 14 T cell receptor beta chains in this list originate from one sample, sequenced in a study of neurological immune-mediated disorders. TCRdb fed the 5' RACE reads into MiXCR, producing one record per CDR3 protein. Of about 79,000 distinct CDR3 sequences listed, roughly 13% are singletons. The sequenced sample was PBMCs. These receptors were obtained from a woman between 45 and 60 years old in good health.

This clonotype has more than one count but fewer than ten. This chain uses TRBV7-2 with TRBJ2-1, with no clear D. V lost 7 bases and J 9 bases, leaving 19 bases between the germline ends. The CDR3 length is 14 residues. Germline V gene lookup returns CDR1 SGHTA and CDR2 FQGNSA. The CDR3 is CASTTMFGAGEQFF. In DNA form, the CDR3 reads TGTGCCAGCACCACGATGTTCGGAGCCGGTGAGCAGTTCTTC.

This clonotype was seen ten or more times. The chain combines TRBV3-1 with TRBJ2-5; tentatively, D is TRBD2 (6 bases). The CDR3 spans 13 residues. Per germline, CDR1 LGHDT and CDR2 YNNKEL (reference sequence). The V end was cut by 4 bases, the J end by 1 base, with 7 bases between. The chain's CDR3 is CASSPTSQETQYF. CDR3 sequence (DNA): TGTGCCAGCAGCCCGACTAGCCAAGAGACCCAGTACTTC.

The sample holds many counts of this clonotype. The V call is TRBV5-1, the J call TRBJ1-5, with D perhaps matching TRBD1 (6 bases). Deletions cut 0 bases from V and 6 bases from J, with 16 bases between. Germline values: CDR1 SGHRS, CDR2 YFSETQ. This CDR3 region has 16 residues. CDR3 loop: CASSLEGRGSGQPQHF. The CDR3 nucleotides read TGCGCCAGCAGCTTGGAGGGCAGGGGCAGTGGTCAGCCCCAGCATTTT.

This clonotype appeared many times. The rearrangement links TRBV20-1 to TRBJ1-2, with 12 bases matching TRBD1. The CDR3 spans 14 residues. V gave up 6 bases and J gave up 7 bases; unmatched junction bases: 9. Germline V gene data show CDR1 as DFQATT and CDR2 as SNEGSKA (reference sequence). DNA of the CDR3: TGCAGTGCGCGCAGGGACAGGGGGCGGGGTGGCTACACCTTC. This translates into CSARRDRGRGGYTF.

This clonotype appeared many times. The gene calls are TRBV5-1 and TRBJ2-1; 7 positions agree with TRBD1. From germline, CDR1 is SGHRS and CDR2 YFSETQ. Unmatched junction bases numbered 11, after V lost 4 bases and J lost 7 bases. The CDR3 has 15 amino acids. The CDR3 is CASSPPSQTGNEQFF. In DNA, the CDR3 is TGCGCCAGCAGCCCCCCCTCCCAGACAGGGAATGAGCAGTTCTTC.

The chain combines TRBV20-1 with TRBJ1-1; TRBD1 is a possible D gene (6 bases). The CDR3 length is 13 residues. Germline V gene sequence: CDR1 DFQATT, CDR2 SNEGSKA (reference sequence). Trimming shortened V by 0 bases and J by 8 bases, and 13 bases separated the two germline ends. CDR3 loop: CSARDQRGTEAFF. As DNA, the CDR3 is TGCAGTGCTAGAGATCAAAGGGGGACAGAAGCTTTCTTT.

This clonotype was detected a few times. The V gene is TRBV5-1, the J gene TRBJ2-1; 9 bases map to TRBD1. CDR1 is SGHRS, CDR2 YFSETQ, per germline. Unmatched junction bases numbered 2, after V lost 2 bases and J lost 2 bases. CDR3 length: 15 residues. The CDR3 is CASSFGQGTYNEQFF. CDR3 in DNA: TGCGCCAGCAGCTTCGGACAGGGGACCTACAATGAGCAGTTCTTC.

In this sample, this clonotype turned up many times. The rearrangement uses TRBV20-1 and TRBJ2-6; 9 bases align to TRBD1. Germline CDR1 is DFQATT and CDR2 is SNEGSKA (reference sequence). The CDR3 has 17 residues. The J segment lost 0 bases and the V segment lost 5 bases, leaving 8 bases of the junction unmatched. The CDR3: CSAPTGGALSGANVLTF. CDR3 nucleotide sequence: TGCAGTGCTCCTACAGGGGGCGCCCTCTCTGGGGCCAACGTCCTGACTTTC.

This clonotype was seen at least ten times. The chain is built from TRBV28 and TRBJ2-7; tentatively, D is TRBD2 (5 bases). There are 16 residues in the CDR3. Germline V gene sequence: CDR1 MDHEN, CDR2 SYDVKM. The ends were cut back, 7 bases at V and 1 base at J, with 20 bases in the middle. The CDR3 sequence: CASKAAGQAFSYEQYF. CDR3 nucleotides: TGTGCCAGCAAGGCGGCGGGTCAGGCTTTTTCCTACGAGCAGTACTTC.

This clonotype has ten or more counts. The chain employs TRBV5-1 and TRBJ2-7; D is unresolved. CDR3 length: 16 amino acids. The V gene lost 0 bases and the J gene lost 3 bases, with 16 bases spanning the gap. CDR1 is SGHRS and CDR2 is YFSETQ in the germline V gene. CDR3 sequence (DNA): TGCGCCAGCAGCTTGGAAATCGTCGGCCTCTACTACGAGCAGTACTTC. Protein: CASSLEIVGLYYEQYF.

Many counts were recorded for this clonotype. The V gene is TRBV5-1, the J gene TRBJ2-1; D remains ambiguous. The CDR3 contains 13 residues. V lost 4 bases to trimming and J lost 8 bases, with 13 bases between them. The germline V gene has CDR1 SGHRS and CDR2 YFSETQ. Here the CDR3 DNA reads TGCGCCAGCAGCCCGGACGCTTTCGATGAGCAGTTCTTC. It codes for CASSPDAFDEQFF. The full variable domain, in which reference TRBV5-1 and TRBJ2-1 provide the parts outside the CDR3, is KAGVTQTPRYLIKTRGQQVTLSCSPISGHRSVSWYQQTPGQGLQFLFEYFSETQRNKGNFPGRFSGRQFSNSRSEMNVSTLELGDSALYLCASSPDAFDEQFFGPGTRLTVL.

This clonotype was detected ten times or more. This rearrangement joins TRBV5-1 to TRBJ2-3, with 9 positions matching TRBD2. CDR1 is SGHRS and CDR2 is YFSETQ in the germline V gene. J lost 1 base, V lost 6 bases, and 12 bases had no gene match. The length of the CDR3 is 17 residues. The CDR3 nucleotides are TGCGCCAGCACCTCCCTCCTTGGCGGGGGGGGCACAGATACGCAGTATTTT. This encodes CASTSLLGGGGTDTQYF.

This chain joins TRBV5-1 and TRBJ2-5; D is unresolved. The CDR3 sequence is 16 residues long. CDR1 is SGHRS and CDR2 is YFSETQ in the germline V gene. Trimming took off 4 bases at V and 5 bases at J, with 21 bases between the two ends. CDR3 in DNA: TGCGCCAGCAGCCGCGATCCGGTGACTCCCACGGAGACCCAGTACTTC. It is translated as CASSRDPVTPTETQYF.

In its sample, this clonotype was seen many times. The chain employs TRBV5-1 and TRBJ2-3; 7 nucleotides match TRBD1. The germline V gene has CDR1 SGHRS and CDR2 YFSETQ. This CDR3 has 15 amino acids. V was clipped by 4 bases and J by 2 bases; unmatched bases: 7. The CDR3 region is CASSPGDSYTDTQYF. The CDR3 DNA reads as TGCGCCAGCAGCCCAGGGGACAGCTACACAGATACGCAGTATTTT.